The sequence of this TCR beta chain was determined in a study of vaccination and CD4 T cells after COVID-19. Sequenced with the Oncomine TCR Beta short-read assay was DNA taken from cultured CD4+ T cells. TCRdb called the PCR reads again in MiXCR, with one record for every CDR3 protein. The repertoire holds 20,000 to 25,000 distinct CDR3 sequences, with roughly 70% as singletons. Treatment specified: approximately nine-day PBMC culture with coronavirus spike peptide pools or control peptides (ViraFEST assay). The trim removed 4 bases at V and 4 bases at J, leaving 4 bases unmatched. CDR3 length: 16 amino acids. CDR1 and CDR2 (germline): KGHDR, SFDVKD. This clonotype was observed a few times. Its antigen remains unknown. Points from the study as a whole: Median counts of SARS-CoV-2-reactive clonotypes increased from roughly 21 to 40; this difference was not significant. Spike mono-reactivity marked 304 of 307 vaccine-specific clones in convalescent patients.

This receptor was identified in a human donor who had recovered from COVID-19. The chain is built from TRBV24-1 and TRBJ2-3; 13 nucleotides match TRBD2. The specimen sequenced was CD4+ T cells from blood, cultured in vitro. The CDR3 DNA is TGTGCCACCAGTGACCCGACTAGCGGGAGGTCAGATACGCAGTATTTT. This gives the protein CATSDPTSGRSDTQYF.